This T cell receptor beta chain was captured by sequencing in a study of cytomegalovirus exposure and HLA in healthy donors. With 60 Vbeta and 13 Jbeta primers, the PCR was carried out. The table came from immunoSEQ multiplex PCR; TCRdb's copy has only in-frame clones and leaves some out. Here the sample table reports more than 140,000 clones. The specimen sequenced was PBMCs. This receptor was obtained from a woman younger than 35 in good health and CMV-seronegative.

The CDR3 loop reads CASRKLAANTGELFF. CDR3 in DNA: TGTGCCAGCAGAAAACTAGCGGCGAACACCGGGGAGCTGTTTTTT. The chain uses TRBV11-2 and TRBJ2-2, with 8 bases aligning to TRBD2. CDR1 is SGHAT and CDR2 is FQNNGV in the germline V gene. Trimming removed 6 bases from V and 0 bases from J; junction bases left unmatched: 3. CDR3 length equals 15 residues.